This T cell receptor beta chain derives from a study of identical twins. Losses at the gene ends were 4 bases for V and 0 bases for J; bases not matched to a gene: 10. CDR1 and CDR2 from the germline V gene are SGHRS and YFSETQ. This CDR3 spans 18 amino acids. TCRdb called the 5' RACE reads again in MiXCR, with one record for every CDR3 protein. The repertoire includes 400,000 or so distinct CDR3 sequences, 7% to 9.5% of them detected once, and roughly 8.7% sits in the top ten. This TCR came from a woman in her forties or fifties in good health. The V and J genes are TRBV5-1 and TRBJ2-6; 7 bases are shared with TRBD1. Sequencing was done on a sample of naive T cells sorted from blood. Written as DNA, the CDR3 is TGCGCCAGCAGCCCCTTCCGGGACAGCTACTCTGGGGCCAACGTCCTGACTTTC. This encodes CASSPFRDSYSGANVLTF.